This T cell receptor (beta chain) was captured by sequencing in a study of T-cell reconstitution after alpha-beta-depleted transplantation in children. Findings of the study overall: T-cell counts and diversity at one year post-transplant came mainly from newly produced T cells. In some patients, recipient T cells and intrathymic progenitors surviving conditioning explained high day-60 diversity. Several hundred rapidly expanded clones from non-depleted graft cells reportedly supplied alpha-beta T cells about two months post-transplant.

Preparing the TCRbeta library involved the use of unique molecular identifiers. MiXCR, run by TCRdb on the PCR reads, gives a single entry per CDR3 protein. Of about 300,000 distinct CDR3 sequences listed, about 9.5% are singletons. This clonotype was counted only a few times. Its antigen is as yet unknown. This CDR3 spans 16 amino acids. Specimen: PBMCs, collected before TCRalphabeta/CD19-depleted stem cell transplant. This sequence was found in a boy less than two years old with acute myeloid leukemia, due to receive a stem cell transplant. The chain links TRBV21-1 to TRBJ2-3; TRBD2, as called in the table, went unchecked against the DNA. TRBV21-1 is recorded as a pseudogene. The CDR3: CAITGTSGGANHTQYF. CDR3 sequence (DNA): TGTGCCATCACCGGGACTAGCGGGGGCGCAAACCATACGCAGTATTTT.